These T cell receptor beta chains were read from a single sample in a study of T cell responses to AZD1222 COVID-19 vaccine. TCRdb's table, derived via immunoSEQ multiplex PCR, lists solely in-frame clones and lacks some. Of 75,000 to 100,000 clones detected, around 87% appear once; the ten largest clones hold around 2.8%. The sample here was peripheral blood, taken on day 0 of AZD1222 vaccination. Receptors originate from an adult in good health. The CDR3 runs from the conserved cysteine through the conserved F or W. A D gene is named only where the DNA matches it firmly. Rows give clone size only sometimes, using once, few, many, or a class for an expanded clone.

D	V	size	J	CDR3	DNA
NA	TRBV6-2/TRBV6-3	NA	TRBJ2-1	CASSSSSRSYNEQFF	TGTGCCAGCAGTTCCTCATCCCGCTCCTACAATGAGCAGTTCTTC
TRBD1	TRBV9	NA	TRBJ1-5	CASSPGQGNQPQHF	TGTGCCAGCAGCCCGGGACAGGGCAATCAGCCCCAGCATTTT
NA	TRBV6-5	NA	TRBJ2-4	CASSSYGDIQYF	TGTGCCAGCAGTTCCTACGGCGACATTCAGTACTTC
NA	TRBV27	NA	TRBJ1-1	CASSPRTVNTEAFF	TGTGCCAGCAGTCCGAGGACCGTGAACACTGAAGCTTTCTTT
TRBD1	TRBV28	NA	TRBJ1-5	CASSSETGKNNQPQHF	TGTGCCAGCAGCTCGGAGACAGGGAAAAACAATCAGCCCCAGCATTTT
NA	TRBV9	NA	TRBJ2-5	CASSALAQGDETQYF	TGTGCCAGCAGCGCGTTGGCACAGGGTGATGAGACCCAGTACTTC
TRBD1	TRBV7-3	NA	TRBJ2-3	CASSSQGTDTQYF	TGTGCCAGCAGCTCACAGGGGACAGATACGCAGTATTTT
NA	TRBV29-1	NA	TRBJ2-7	CSAWRDTAGEQYF	TGCAGCGCATGGCGAGACACCGCCGGCGAGCAGTACTTC
TRBD2	TRBV10-1	NA	TRBJ2-5	CASSERAGGLETQYF	TGCGCCAGCAGTGAACGGGCGGGAGGGCTGGAGACCCAGTACTTC
TRBD1	TRBV11-2	once	TRBJ2-5	CASSSGGLETQYF	TGTGCCAGCAGCTCAGGGGGTCTAGAGACCCAGTACTTC
NA	TRBV19	NA	TRBJ2-2	CASSTFEANTGELFF	TGTGCCAGTAGTACCTTTGAGGCGAACACCGGGGAGCTGTTTTTT
TRBD2	TRBV28	NA	TRBJ2-7	CASSFSKLAGREQYF	TGTGCCAGCAGTTTCTCAAAACTAGCGGGAAGGGAGCAGTACTTC
NA	TRBV3-1/TRBV3-2	NA	TRBJ1-5	CASSQRESDQPQHF	TGTGCCAGCAGCCAAAGGGAGTCGGATCAGCCCCAGCATTTT
TRBD1	TRBV10-3	NA	TRBJ1-6	CAISERQGSNSPLHF	TGTGCCATCAGTGAGCGACAGGGGTCGAATTCACCCCTCCACTTT
NA	TRBV7-3	NA	TRBJ2-3	CASSLSGTEADTQYF	TGTGCCAGCAGCTTATCCGGGACCGAGGCAGATACGCAGTATTTT
NA	TRBV2	NA	TRBJ2-3	CASSGDFSTDTQYF	TGTGCCAGTTCGGGCGACTTTAGCACAGATACGCAGTATTTT
TRBD1	TRBV19	NA	TRBJ1-5	CASSDRGRRVDQPQHF	TGTGCCAGTAGCGACAGGGGGCGCAGGGTCGATCAGCCCCAGCATTTT
NA	TRBV7-2	NA	TRBJ1-6	CASSLWRGSLSPLHF	TGTGCCAGCAGCTTATGGAGAGGGTCCCTTTCACCCCTCCACTTT
NA	TRBV3-1/TRBV3-2	NA	TRBJ2-3	CASSPSGRTDTQYF	TGTGCCAGCAGCCCAAGCGGGCGCACAGATACGCAGTATTTT
TRBD2	TRBV4-1	few	TRBJ2-1	CASSQGLLAGEYNEQFF	TGCGCCAGCAGCCAGGGGTTGCTAGCGGGGGAATACAATGAGCAGTTCTTC
TRBD2	TRBV30	NA	TRBJ2-3	CAWSASGLAGDTDTQYF	TGTGCCTGGAGTGCAAGCGGACTAGCGGGAGACACAGATACGCAGTATTTT
TRBD1	TRBV6-6	once	TRBJ2-5	CASSYRTGGMETQYF	TGTGCCAGCAGTTACCGGACAGGGGGCATGGAGACCCAGTACTTC
TRBD1	TRBV18	NA	TRBJ1-1	CASSPTQGARSSEAFF	TGTGCCAGCTCGCCGACCCAGGGGGCAAGATCAAGTGAAGCTTTCTTT
NA	TRBV9	NA	TRBJ2-3	CASSVPDSRFTDTQYF	TGTGCCAGCAGCGTCCCGGACTCCCGATTTACAGATACGCAGTATTTT
NA	TRBV6-2/TRBV6-3	NA	TRBJ2-7	CASSYSSPDYEQYF	TGTGCCAGCAGTTACTCGAGTCCGGACTACGAGCAGTACTTC
TRBD2	TRBV13	NA	TRBJ2-3	CASSLPEGLATDTQYF	TGTGCCAGCAGCTTACCTGAGGGACTAGCTACAGATACGCAGTATTTT
NA	TRBV28	NA	TRBJ2-7	CASNLGGAYEQYF	TGTGCCAGCAACTTGGGGGGCGCGTACGAGCAGTACTTC
TRBD1	TRBV5-6	few	TRBJ2-7	CASSLDRGYEQYF	TGTGCCAGCAGCTTGGACAGGGGGTACGAGCAGTACTTC
NA	TRBV16	NA	TRBJ1-5	CASSQSSGYNQPQHF	TGTGCCAGCAGCCAAAGTTCAGGGTATAATCAGCCCCAGCATTTT
TRBD1	TRBV18	NA	TRBJ1-1	CASSNPGQEAFF	TGTGCCAGCTCAAATCCGGGACAGGAAGCTTTCTTT
NA	TRBV11-1	NA	TRBJ1-2	CASADVYGYTF	TGTGCCAGCGCCGACGTTTATGGCTACACCTTC
TRBD2	TRBV3-1/TRBV3-2	medium-sized	TRBJ2-5	CASSQVWREGRETQYF	TGTGCCAGCAGCCAAGTATGGCGGGAGGGCCGAGAGACCCAGTACTTC
TRBD1	TRBV7-8	NA	TRBJ1-2	CASSQRRDRGHGYTF	TGTGCCAGCAGCCAGAGGCGGGACAGGGGGCACGGCTACACCTTC
NA	TRBV29-1	NA	TRBJ2-3	CSVRQSVTDTQYF	TGCAGCGTGAGACAGTCGGTCACAGATACGCAGTATTTT
TRBD1	TRBV28	NA	TRBJ1-1	CASSTPTGSANTEAFF	TGTGCCAGCAGTACCCCGACAGGGTCGGCGAACACTGAAGCTTTCTTT
NA	TRBV20-1	NA	TRBJ1-5	CSASSGRGQPQHF	TGCAGTGCTAGTTCTGGACGCGGACAGCCCCAGCATTTT
NA	TRBV6-5	NA	TRBJ2-7	CASSWGLNSYEQYF	TGTGCCAGCAGTTGGGGACTGAACTCCTACGAGCAGTACTTC
TRBD1	TRBV6-5	NA	TRBJ1-1	CASSTQGARVSEAFF	TGTGCCAGCAGTACTCAGGGGGCGCGTGTCTCTGAAGCTTTCTTT
NA	TRBV29-1	NA	TRBJ2-1	CSVGDRGNEQFF	TGCAGCGTTGGGGATAGGGGGAATGAGCAGTTCTTC
TRBD1	TRBV29-1	NA	TRBJ1-2	CSVPLTGSGYGYTF	TGCAGCGTTCCCCTGACAGGGTCTGGATATGGCTACACCTTC
NA	TRBV3-1/TRBV3-2	NA	TRBJ1-3	CASSQDSYRGNTIYF	TGTGCCAGCAGCCAAGACAGTTACAGGGGAAACACCATATATTTT
NA	TRBV4-2	NA	TRBJ1-2	CASSQAGDNYGYTF	TGTGCCAGCAGCCAAGCGGGGGACAACTATGGCTACACCTTC
NA	TRBV9	NA	TRBJ1-6	CASSLQGSNSPLHF	TGTGCCAGCAGTCTACAGGGAAGTAATTCACCCCTCCACTTT
NA	TRBV15	NA	TRBJ1-1	CATSRGRNTEAFF	TGTGCCACCAGCAGAGGCAGAAACACTGAAGCTTTCTTT
NA	TRBV6-2/TRBV6-3	NA	TRBJ1-2	CASSPGFSYGYTF	TGTGCCAGCAGTCCAGGGTTTTCCTATGGCTACACCTTC
TRBD2	TRBV6-4	NA	TRBJ2-1	CASSESNSGTSGNEQFF	TGTGCCAGCAGTGAGTCCAATTCCGGGACTAGTGGGAATGAGCAGTTCTTC